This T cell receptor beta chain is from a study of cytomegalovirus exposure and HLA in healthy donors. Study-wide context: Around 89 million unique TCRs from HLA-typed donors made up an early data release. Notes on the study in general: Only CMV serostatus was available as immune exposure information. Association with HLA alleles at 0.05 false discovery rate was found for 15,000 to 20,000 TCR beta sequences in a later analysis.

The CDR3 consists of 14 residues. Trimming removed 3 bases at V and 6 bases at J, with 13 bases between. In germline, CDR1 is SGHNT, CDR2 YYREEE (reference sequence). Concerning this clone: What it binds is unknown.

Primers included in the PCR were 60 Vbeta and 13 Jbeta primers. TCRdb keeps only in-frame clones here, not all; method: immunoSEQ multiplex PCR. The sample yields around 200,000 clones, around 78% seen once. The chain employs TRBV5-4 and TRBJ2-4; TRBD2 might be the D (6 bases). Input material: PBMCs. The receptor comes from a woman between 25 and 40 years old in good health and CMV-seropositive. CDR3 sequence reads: CASSSRDSGNIQYF. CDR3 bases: TGTGCCAGCAGCTCCCGGGACTCCGGAAACATTCAGTACTTC.